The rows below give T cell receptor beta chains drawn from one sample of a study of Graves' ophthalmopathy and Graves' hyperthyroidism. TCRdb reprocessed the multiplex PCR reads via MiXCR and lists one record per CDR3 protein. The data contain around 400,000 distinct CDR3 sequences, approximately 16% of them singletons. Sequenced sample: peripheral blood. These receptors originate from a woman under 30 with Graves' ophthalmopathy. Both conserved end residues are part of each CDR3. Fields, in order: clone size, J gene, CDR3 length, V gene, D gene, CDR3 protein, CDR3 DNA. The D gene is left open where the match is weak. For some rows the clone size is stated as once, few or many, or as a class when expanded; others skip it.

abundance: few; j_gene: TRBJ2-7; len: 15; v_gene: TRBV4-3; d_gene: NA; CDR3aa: CASSHGLDGFYEQYF; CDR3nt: TGCGCCAGCAGCCATGGGTTGGACGGCTTCTACGAGCAGTACTTC
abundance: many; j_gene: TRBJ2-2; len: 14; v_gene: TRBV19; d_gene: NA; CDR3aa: CASSQGINSGELFF; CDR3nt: TGTGCCAGTAGTCAGGGTATAAACTCCGGGGAGCTGTTTTTT
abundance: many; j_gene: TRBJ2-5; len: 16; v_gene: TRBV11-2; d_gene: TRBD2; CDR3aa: CASSPGLAGWQETQYF; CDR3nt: TGTGCCAGCAGCCCTGGACTAGCGGGGTGGCAAGAGACCCAGTACTTC
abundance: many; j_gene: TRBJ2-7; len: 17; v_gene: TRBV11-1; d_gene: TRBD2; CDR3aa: CASSSWTSGPDAYEQYF; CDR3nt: TGTGCCAGCAGCTCTTGGACTAGCGGGCCTGACGCCTACGAGCAGTACTTC
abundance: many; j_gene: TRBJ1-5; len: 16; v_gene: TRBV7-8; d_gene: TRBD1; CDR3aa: CASSLRDRGQDQPQHF; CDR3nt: TGTGCCAGCAGCTTACGAGACAGGGGGCAGGATCAGCCCCAGCATTTT
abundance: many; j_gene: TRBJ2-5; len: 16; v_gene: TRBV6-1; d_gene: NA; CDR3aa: CASSERPGILGETQYF; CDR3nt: TGTGCCAGCAGTGAAAGGCCAGGGATTCTCGGAGAGACCCAGTACTTC
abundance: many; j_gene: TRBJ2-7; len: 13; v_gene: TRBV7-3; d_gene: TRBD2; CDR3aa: CASAGGDSYEQYF; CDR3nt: TGTGCCAGCGCGGGGGGGGACTCCTACGAGCAGTACTTC
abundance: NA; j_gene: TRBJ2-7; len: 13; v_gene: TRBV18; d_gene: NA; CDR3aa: CASSPGITDEQYF; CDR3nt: TGTGCCAGCTCACCGGGGATCACAGACGAGCAGTACTTC
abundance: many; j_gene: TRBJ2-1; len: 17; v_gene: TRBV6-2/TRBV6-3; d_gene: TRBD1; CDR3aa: CASTRGTGVSSYNEQSF; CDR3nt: TGTGCCAGCACCCGAGGGACAGGGGTAAGCTCCTACAATGAGCAGTCCTTC
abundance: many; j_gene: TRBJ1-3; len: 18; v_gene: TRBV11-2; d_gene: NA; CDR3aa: CASSLEEPGLQSGNTIYF; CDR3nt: TGTGCCAGCAGCTTAGAAGAACCGGGACTGCAGTCTGGAAACACCATATATTTT
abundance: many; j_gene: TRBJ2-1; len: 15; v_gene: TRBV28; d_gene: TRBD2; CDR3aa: CASSFTSGDYNEQFF; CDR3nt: TGTGCCAGCAGCTTCACTAGCGGGGACTACAATGAGCAGTTCTTC
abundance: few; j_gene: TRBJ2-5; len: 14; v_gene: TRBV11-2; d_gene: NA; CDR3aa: CASSMGPMGETQYF; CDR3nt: TGTGCCAGCAGCATGGGACCGATGGGTGAGACCCAGTACTTC
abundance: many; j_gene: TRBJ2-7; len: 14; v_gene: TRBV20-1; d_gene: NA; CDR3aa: CSARDPVGPYEQYF; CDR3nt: TGCAGTGCTAGAGATCCCGTGGGCCCCTACGAGCAGTACTTC
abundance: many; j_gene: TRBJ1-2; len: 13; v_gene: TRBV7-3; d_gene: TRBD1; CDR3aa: CASSTDREGGYTF; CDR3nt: TGTGCCAGCAGCACGGACAGGGAAGGTGGCTACACCTTC
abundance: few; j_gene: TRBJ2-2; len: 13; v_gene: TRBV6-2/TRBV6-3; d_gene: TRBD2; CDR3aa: CASKLAGAGELFF; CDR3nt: TGTGCCAGCAAGCTAGCGGGAGCCGGGGAGCTGTTTTTT
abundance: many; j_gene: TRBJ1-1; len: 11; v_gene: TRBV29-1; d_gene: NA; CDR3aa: CSGKLGAEAFF; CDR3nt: TGCAGCGGGAAACTTGGGGCTGAAGCTTTCTTT
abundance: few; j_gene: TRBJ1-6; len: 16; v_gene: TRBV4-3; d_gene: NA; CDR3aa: CASNTLRTDDNSPLHF; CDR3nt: TGCGCCAGCAACACCCTTAGGACAGACGATAATTCACCCCTCCACTTT